A single T cell receptor beta chain is shown here with its context. The sample belongs to a study of control samples from healthy donors and cancer patients. Sequenced by immunoSEQ multiplex PCR; TCRdb stores in-frame clones only, minus some. The sample has about 89,000 clones, roughly 86% seen once. V was trimmed by 1 base and J by 1 base, leaving 7 bases between them. This CDR3 has 14 residues. The germline V gene has CDR1 LGHDT and CDR2 YNNKEL (reference sequence). The sequenced sample consisted of blood. This sequence was found in a man in his thirties or forties in good health. This chain joins TRBV3-1 (or the pseudogene TRBV3-2) and TRBJ1-1; D is undetermined. This CDR3 is CASSQGYGNTEAFF. CDR3 sequence (DNA): TGTGCCAGCAGCCAAGGATACGGGAACACTGAAGCTTTCTTT.